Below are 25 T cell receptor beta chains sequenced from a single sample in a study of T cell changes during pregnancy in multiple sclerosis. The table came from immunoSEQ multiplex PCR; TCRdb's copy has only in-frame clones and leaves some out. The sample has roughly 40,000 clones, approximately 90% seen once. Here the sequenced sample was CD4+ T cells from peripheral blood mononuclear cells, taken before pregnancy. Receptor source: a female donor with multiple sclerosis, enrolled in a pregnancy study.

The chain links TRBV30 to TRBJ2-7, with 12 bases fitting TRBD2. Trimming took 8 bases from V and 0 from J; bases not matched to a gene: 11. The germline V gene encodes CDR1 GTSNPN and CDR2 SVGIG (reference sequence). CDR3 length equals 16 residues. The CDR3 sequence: CAGTGTSGSSSYEQYF. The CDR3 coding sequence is TGTGCCGGTACCGGGACTAGCGGGTCGAGCTCCTACGAGCAGTACTTC.

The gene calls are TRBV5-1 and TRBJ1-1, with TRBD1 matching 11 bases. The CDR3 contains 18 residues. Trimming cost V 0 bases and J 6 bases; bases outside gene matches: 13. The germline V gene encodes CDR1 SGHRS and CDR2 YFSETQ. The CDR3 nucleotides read TGCGCCAGCAGCTTGGCTAGGACAGGGGGCGGCCGGCGCGCTGAAGCTTTCTTT. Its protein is CASSLARTGGGRRAEAFF.

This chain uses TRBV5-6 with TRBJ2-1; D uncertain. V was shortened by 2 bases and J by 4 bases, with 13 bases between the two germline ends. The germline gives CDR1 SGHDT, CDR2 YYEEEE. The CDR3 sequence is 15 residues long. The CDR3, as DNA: TGTGCCAGCAGCTTTTACAGACAATCTTACAATGAGCAGTTCTTC. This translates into CASSFYRQSYNEQFF.

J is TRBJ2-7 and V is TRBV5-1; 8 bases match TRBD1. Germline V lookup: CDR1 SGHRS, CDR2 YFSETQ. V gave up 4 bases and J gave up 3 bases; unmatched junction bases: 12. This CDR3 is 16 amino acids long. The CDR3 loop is CASSIVGGQVYYEQYF. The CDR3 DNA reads TGCGCCAGCAGCATTGTTGGGGGACAGGTATACTACGAGCAGTACTTC.

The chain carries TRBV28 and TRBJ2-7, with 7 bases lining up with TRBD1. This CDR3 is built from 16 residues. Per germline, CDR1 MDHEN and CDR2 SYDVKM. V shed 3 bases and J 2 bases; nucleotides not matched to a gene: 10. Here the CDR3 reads CASSLTGPAIAYEQYF. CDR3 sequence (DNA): TGTGCCAGCAGTTTGACAGGGCCGGCGATTGCCTACGAGCAGTACTTC.

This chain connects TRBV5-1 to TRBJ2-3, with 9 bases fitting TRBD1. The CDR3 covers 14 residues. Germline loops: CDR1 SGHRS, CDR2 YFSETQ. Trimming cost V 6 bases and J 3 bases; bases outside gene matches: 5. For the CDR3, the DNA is TGCGCCAGCACTACGACAGGGGGTACAGATACGCAGTATTTT. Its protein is CASTTTGGTDTQYF.

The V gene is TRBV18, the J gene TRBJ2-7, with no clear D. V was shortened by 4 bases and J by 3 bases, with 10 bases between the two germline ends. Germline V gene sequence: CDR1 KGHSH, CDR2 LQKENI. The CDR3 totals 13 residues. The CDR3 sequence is CASSRLADYEQYF. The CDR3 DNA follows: TGTGCCAGCTCACGACTTGCAGACTACGAGCAGTACTTC.

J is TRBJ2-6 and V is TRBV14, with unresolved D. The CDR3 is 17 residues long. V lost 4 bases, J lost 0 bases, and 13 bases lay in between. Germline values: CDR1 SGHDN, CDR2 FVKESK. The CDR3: CASSPLPQASGANVLTF. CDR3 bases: TGTGCCAGCAGCCCCCTTCCTCAGGCCTCTGGGGCCAACGTCCTGACTTTC.

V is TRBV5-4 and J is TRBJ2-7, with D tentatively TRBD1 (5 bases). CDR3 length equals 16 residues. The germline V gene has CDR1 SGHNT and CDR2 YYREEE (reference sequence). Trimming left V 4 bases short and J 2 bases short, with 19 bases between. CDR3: CASSPGRANGPYEQYF. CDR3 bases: TGTGCCAGCAGCCCCGGCAGGGCTAACGGCCCCTACGAGCAGTACTTC.

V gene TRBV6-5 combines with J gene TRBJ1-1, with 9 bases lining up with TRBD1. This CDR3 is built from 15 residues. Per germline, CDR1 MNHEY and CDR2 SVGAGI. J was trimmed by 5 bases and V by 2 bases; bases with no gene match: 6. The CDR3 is CASSYQGQGGTEAFF. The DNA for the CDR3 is TGTGCCAGCAGTTACCAGGGACAGGGAGGGACTGAAGCTTTCTTT.

The CDR3: CASSLEGRTDTQYF. CDR3 DNA: TGTGCCAGCAGCTTGGAGGGGAGGACAGATACGCAGTATTTT. The chain has TRBV7-2 and TRBJ2-3; tentatively, D is TRBD2 (6 bases). The CDR3 sequence is 14 residues long. Germline lookup yields CDR1 SGHTA and CDR2 FQGNSA. V was trimmed by 3 bases and J by 3 bases, leaving 10 bases between them.

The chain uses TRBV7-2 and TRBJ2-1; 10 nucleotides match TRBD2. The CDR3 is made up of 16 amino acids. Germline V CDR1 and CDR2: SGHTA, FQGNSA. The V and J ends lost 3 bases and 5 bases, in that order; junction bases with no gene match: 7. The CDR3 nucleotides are TGTGCCAGCAGCTTGGAAGCGGGAGGGTCCAACAATGAGCAGTTCTTC. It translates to CASSLEAGGSNNEQFF.

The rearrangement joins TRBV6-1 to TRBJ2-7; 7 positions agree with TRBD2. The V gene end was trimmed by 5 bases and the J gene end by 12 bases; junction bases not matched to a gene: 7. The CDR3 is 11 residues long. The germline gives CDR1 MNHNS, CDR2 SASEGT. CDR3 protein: CASSSGLDTYF. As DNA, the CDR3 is TGTGCCAGCAGTTCAGGACTAGATACGTACTTC.

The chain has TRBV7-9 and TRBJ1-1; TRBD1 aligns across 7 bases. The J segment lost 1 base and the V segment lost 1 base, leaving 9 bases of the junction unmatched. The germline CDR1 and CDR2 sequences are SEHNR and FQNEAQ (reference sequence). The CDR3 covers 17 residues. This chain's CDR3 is CASSLGLMGQQNTEAFF. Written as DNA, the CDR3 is TGTGCCAGCAGCTTAGGTTTGATGGGACAGCAGAACACTGAAGCTTTCTTT.

The CDR3: CASSLVRSRSNQPQHF. For the CDR3, the DNA is TGTGCCAGCAGCTTGGTGCGGAGTCGGAGCAATCAGCCCCAGCATTTT. The chain links TRBV7-8 to TRBJ1-5; no clear D. The CDR3 consists of 16 residues. Germline assignment: CDR1 SGHVS and CDR2 FQNEAQ. V was shortened by 3 bases and J by 1 base, with 13 bases between the two germline ends.

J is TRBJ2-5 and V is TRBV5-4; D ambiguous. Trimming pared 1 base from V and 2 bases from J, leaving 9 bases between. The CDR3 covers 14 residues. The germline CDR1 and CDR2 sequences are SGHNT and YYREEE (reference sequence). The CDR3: CASSLRTPQETQYF. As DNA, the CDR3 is TGTGCCAGCAGCTTGCGAACACCTCAAGAGACCCAGTACTTC.

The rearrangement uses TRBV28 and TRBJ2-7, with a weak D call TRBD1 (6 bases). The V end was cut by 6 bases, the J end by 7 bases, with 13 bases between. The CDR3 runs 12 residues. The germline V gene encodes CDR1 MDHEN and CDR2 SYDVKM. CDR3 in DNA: TGTGCCAGCAGATACAGGGATTGGGAGCAGTACTTC. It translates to CASRYRDWEQYF.

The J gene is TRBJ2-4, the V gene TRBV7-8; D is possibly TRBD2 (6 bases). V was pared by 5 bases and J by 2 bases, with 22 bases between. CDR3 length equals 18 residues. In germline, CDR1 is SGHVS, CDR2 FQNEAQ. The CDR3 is CASSAHLGGRGTKNIQYF. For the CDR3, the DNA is TGTGCCAGCAGCGCCCATTTGGGGGGTCGTGGAACCAAAAACATTCAGTACTTC.

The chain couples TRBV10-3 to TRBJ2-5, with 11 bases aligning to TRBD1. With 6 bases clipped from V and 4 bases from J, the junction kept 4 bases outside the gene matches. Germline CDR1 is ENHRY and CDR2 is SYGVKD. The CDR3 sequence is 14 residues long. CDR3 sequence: CAISTGTGGETQYF. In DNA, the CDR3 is TGTGCCATCAGCACCGGGACAGGGGGAGAGACCCAGTACTTC.

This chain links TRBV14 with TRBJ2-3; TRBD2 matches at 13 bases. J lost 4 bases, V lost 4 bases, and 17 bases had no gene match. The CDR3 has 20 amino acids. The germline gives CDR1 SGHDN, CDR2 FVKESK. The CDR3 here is CASSRLPGLAGQTGADTQYF. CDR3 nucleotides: TGTGCCAGCAGCCGCCTACCGGGACTAGCGGGACAAACCGGCGCAGATACGCAGTATTTT.

CDR3 in amino acids: CASRPTGVTEAFF. CDR3 bases: TGCGCCAGCCGCCCGACAGGGGTCACTGAAGCTTTCTTT. The chain is built from TRBV5-1 and TRBJ1-1; 8 bases align to TRBD1. Germline V gene data show CDR1 as SGHRS and CDR2 as YFSETQ. This CDR3 comprises 13 residues. J lost 4 bases, V lost 7 bases, and 6 bases had no gene match.

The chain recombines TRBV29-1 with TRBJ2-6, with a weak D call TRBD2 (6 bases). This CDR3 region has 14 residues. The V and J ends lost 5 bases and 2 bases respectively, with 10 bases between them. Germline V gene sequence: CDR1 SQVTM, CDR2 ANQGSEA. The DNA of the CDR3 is TGCAGCGTTTCCGGGGGAACTGGGGCCAACGTCCTGACTTTC. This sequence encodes CSVSGGTGANVLTF.

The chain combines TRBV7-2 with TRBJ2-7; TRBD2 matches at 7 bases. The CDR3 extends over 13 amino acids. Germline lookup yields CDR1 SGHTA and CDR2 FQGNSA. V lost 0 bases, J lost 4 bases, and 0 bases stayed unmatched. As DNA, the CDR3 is TGTGCCAGCAGCTTAGCGGGGGGGTACGAGCAGTACTTC. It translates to CASSLAGGYEQYF.

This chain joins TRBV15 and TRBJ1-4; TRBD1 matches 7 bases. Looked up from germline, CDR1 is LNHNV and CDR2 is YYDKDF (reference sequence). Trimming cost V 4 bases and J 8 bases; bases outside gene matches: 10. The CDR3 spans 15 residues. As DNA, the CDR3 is TGTGCCACCAGCAAAGACAGGGCAGCGGGGGAAAAACTGTTTTTT. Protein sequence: CATSKDRAAGEKLFF.

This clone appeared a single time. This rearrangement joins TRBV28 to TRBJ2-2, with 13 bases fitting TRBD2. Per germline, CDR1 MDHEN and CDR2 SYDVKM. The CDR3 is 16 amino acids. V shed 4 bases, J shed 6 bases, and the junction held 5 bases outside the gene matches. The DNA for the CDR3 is TGTGCCAGCAGTTCGTGGACTAGCGGGAGACCCGGGGAGCTGTTTTTT. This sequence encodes CASSSWTSGRPGELFF.